The 3 T cell receptor beta chains below all came from one sample that was sequenced in a study of blood T cell repertoires in COVID-19. The assay was immunoSEQ multiplex PCR, and TCRdb's table has in-frame clones only and misses some. In the table there are about 230,000 clones, 85% to 90% of which are singletons. Sequences were obtained from PBMCs or T cells enriched from blood (not recorded which). These receptors all come from a young man who had recovered from COVID-19.

The chain has TRBV5-6 and TRBJ2-7; 7 bases match TRBD1. Trimming removed 3 bases from V and 2 bases from J; junction bases left unmatched: 8. This CDR3 region has 15 residues. Per the germline V gene, CDR1 is SGHDT and CDR2 is YYEEEE. The chain's CDR3 is CASSSLLTGAYEQYF. The DNA for the CDR3 is TGTGCCAGCAGCTCCTTACTAACAGGGGCCTACGAGCAGTACTTC.

The chain is built from TRBV7-9 and TRBJ1-1; D is possibly TRBD1 (5 bases). CDR3 length: 15 residues. Germline V gene data show CDR1 as SEHNR and CDR2 as FQNEAQ (reference sequence). V lost 5 bases to trimming and J lost 0 bases, with 13 bases between them. The CDR3 is CASSQTAGLNTEAFF. The CDR3 DNA is TGTGCCAGCAGCCAGACAGCCGGGTTGAACACTGAAGCTTTCTTT.

The rearrangement uses TRBV19 and TRBJ1-2; maybe TRBD1 (5 bases). Germline V gene lookup returns CDR1 LNHDA and CDR2 SQIVND (reference sequence). The ends were cut back, 10 bases at V and 3 bases at J, with 12 bases in the middle. The length of the CDR3 is 12 residues. The CDR3 sequence is CATGEAHYGYTF. DNA of the CDR3: TGTGCCACGGGGGAGGCCCACTATGGCTACACCTTC.